This TCR beta chain was recorded in a study of blood T cell repertoires in COVID-19. Overall study context: Acute and convalescent COVID-19 samples came from the United States, Italy and Spain. T cells, B-cell-depleted T cells, or PBMCs provided the cDNA or gDNA that served as material.

As originally analysed: Quantification of nucleated cells was approximated via reference gene primer amplification. The data were produced by immunoSEQ multiplex PCR, yet TCRdb's version contains in-frame clones alone and is incomplete. V, J and clone size were drawn from that table, and D and trimming were deduced from the DNA. The table shows roughly 260,000 clones, with roughly 82% occurring only once. The CDR3 is made up of 17 amino acids. Germline V gene data show CDR1 as MGHRA and CDR2 as YSYEKL. J was trimmed by 6 bases and V by 3 bases; bases with no gene match: 9. This clone was seen just once.

This rearrangement joins TRBV4-1 to TRBJ2-2, with 11 bases fitting TRBD2. Sequencing was carried out using peripheral blood. The clonotype comes from a woman older than 75 with active or convalescent COVID-19. The CDR3 DNA follows: TGCGCCAGCAGCCACGTACCGGGACTAGCGGTCTCCGGGGAGCTGTTTTTT. As protein: CASSHVPGLAVSGELFF.